Sequencing of this TCR beta chain was carried out in a study of cytomegalovirus exposure and HLA in healthy donors. These donors, healthy bone marrow donors, were studied. The PCR contained 60 Vbeta and 13 Jbeta primers. The repertoire was sequenced with immunoSEQ multiplex PCR; TCRdb's copy has only in-frame clones and lacks some. The sample includes about 150,000 clones, roughly 80% of them seen just once. V lost 2 bases to trimming and J lost 2 bases; unmatched junction nucleotides: 9. This CDR3 comprises 17 residues. The V gene's germline CDR1 is MDHEN and CDR2 SYDVKM. The clonotype originates from a woman aged 25 to 39 in good health and CMV-seronegative. The sample was PBMCs. The chain has TRBV28 and TRBJ2-3; 8 positions match TRBD2. The CDR3 spells CASSLKRVAGSTDTQYF. The CDR3 DNA reads as TGTGCCAGCAGTTTAAAGAGGGTAGCGGGGTCCACAGATACGCAGTATTTT.